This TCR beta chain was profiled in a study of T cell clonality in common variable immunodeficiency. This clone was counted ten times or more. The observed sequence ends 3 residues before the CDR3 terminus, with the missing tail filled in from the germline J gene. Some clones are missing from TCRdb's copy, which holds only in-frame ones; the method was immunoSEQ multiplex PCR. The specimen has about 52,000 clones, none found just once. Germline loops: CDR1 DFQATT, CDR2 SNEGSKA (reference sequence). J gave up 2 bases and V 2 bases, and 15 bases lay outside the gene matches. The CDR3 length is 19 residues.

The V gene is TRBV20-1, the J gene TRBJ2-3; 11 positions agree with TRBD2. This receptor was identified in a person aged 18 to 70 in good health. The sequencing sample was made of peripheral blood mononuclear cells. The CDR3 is CSARCRLAGSETNTDTQYF. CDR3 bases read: TGCAGTGCTAGATGTCGACTAGCGGGATCCGAAACTAACACAGATACG.